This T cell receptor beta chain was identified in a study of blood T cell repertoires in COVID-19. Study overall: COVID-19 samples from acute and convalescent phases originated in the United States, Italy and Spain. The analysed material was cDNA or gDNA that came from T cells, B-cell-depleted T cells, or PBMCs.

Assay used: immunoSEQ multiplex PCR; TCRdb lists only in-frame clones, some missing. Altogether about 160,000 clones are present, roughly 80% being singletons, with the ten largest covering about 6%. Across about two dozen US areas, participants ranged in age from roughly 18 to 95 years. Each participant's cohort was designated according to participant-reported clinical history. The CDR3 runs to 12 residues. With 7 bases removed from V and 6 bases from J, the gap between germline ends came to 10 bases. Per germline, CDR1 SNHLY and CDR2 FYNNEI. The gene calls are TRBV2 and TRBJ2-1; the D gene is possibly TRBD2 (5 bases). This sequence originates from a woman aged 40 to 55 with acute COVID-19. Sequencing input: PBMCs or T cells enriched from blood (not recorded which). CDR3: CASTSGGNEQFF. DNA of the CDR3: TGTGCCAGCACCTCCGGAGGCAATGAGCAGTTCTTC.